This T cell receptor beta chain was documented in a study of blood T cell repertoires in COVID-19. The V gene end was trimmed by 4 bases and the J gene end by 4 bases; junction bases not matched to a gene: 10. This CDR3 has 16 amino acids. The germline gives CDR1 SGHRS, CDR2 YFSETQ. Assay used: immunoSEQ multiplex PCR; TCRdb lists only in-frame clones, some missing. The data hold 45,000 to 60,000 clones, with approximately 86% observed a single time. The receptor was isolated from a man in his fifties or sixties with acute or convalescent COVID-19. The source material was peripheral blood. This chain links TRBV5-1 with TRBJ2-3, with TRBD1 identical over 9 bases. For the CDR3, the DNA is TGCGCCAGCAGCCCGGGGACAGGGACACCCGCAGATACGCAGTATTTT. Its protein is CASSPGTGTPADTQYF.